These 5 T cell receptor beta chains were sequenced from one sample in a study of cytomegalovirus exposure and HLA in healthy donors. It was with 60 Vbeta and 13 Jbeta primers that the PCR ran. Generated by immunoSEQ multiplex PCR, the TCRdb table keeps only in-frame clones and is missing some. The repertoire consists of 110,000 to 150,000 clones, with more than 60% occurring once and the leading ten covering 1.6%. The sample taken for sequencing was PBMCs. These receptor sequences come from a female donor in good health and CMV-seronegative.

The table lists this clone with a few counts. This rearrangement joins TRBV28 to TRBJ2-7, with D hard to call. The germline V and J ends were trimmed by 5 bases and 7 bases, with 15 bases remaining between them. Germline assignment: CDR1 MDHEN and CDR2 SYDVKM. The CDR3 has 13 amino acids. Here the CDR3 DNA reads TGTGCCAGCAGTCTCCTAAGTTCGGGTGAGCAGTACTTC. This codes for CASSLLSSGEQYF.

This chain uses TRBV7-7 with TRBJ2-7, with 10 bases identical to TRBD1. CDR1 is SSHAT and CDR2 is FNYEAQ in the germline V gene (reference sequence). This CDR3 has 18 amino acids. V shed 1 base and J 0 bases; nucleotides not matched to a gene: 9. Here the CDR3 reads CASSLECWDRGISYEQYF. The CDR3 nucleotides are TGTGCCAGCAGCTTAGAGTGTTGGGACAGGGGTATCTCCTACGAGCAGTACTTC.

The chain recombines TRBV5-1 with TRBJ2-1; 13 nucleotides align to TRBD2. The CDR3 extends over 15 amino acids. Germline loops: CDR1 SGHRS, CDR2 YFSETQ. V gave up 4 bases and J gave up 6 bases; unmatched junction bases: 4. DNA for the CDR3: TGCGCCAGCAGCCTGGGACTAGCGGGACTCAATGAGCAGTTCTTC. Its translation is CASSLGLAGLNEQFF.

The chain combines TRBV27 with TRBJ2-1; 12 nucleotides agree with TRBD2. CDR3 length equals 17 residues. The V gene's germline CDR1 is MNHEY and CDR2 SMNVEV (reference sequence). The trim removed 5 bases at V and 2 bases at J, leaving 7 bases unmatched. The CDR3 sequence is CASSRPSGRAAYNEQFF. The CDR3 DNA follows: TGTGCCAGCAGTCGGCCTAGCGGGAGGGCCGCCTACAATGAGCAGTTCTTC.

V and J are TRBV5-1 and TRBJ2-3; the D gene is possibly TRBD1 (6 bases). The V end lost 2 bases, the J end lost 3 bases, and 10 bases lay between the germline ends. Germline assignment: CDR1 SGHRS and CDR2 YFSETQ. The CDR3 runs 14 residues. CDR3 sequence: CASSLQGRTDTQYF. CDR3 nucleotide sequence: TGCGCCAGCAGCTTACAGGGTAGGACAGATACGCAGTATTTT.